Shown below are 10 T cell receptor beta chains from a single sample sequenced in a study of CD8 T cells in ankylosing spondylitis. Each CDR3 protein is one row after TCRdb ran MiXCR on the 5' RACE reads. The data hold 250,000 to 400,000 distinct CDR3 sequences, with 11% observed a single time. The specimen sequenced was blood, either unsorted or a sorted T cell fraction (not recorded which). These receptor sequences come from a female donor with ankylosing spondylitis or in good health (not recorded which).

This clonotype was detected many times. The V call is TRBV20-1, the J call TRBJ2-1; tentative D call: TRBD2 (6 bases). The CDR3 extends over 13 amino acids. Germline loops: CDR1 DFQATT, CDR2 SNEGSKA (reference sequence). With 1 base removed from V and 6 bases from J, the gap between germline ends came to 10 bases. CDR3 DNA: TGCAGTGCTAGAGGGGAGGACGGCAATGAGCAGTTCTTC. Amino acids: CSARGEDGNEQFF.

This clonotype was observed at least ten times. The CDR3 nucleotides are TGCGCCAGCAGCACCGGGACAGGGGTGGAAGGGAACACTGAAGCTTTCTTT. It encodes CASSTGTGVEGNTEAFF. J is TRBJ1-1 and V is TRBV5-1; 10 positions match TRBD1. J was trimmed by 1 base and V by 4 bases; bases with no gene match: 10. Germline loops: CDR1 SGHRS, CDR2 YFSETQ. The CDR3 totals 17 residues.

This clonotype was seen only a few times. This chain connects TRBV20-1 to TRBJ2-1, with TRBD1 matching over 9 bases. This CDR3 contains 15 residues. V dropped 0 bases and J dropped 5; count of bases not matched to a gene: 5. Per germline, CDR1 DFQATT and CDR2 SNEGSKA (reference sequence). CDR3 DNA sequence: TGCAGTGCTAGAGATTTCGGGACAGGGAACAATGAGCAGTTCTTC. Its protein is CSARDFGTGNNEQFF.

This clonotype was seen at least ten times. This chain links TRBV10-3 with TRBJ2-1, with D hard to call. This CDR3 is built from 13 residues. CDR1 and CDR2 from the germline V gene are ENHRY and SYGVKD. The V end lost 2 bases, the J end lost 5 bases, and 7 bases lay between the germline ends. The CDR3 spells CAISEATNNEQFF. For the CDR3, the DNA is TGTGCCATCAGTGAGGCGACGAACAATGAGCAGTTCTTC.

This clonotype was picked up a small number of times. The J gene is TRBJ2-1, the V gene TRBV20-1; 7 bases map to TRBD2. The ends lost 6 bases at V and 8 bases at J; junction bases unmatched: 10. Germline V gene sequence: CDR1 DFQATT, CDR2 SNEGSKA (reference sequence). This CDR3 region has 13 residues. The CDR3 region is CSARRGGVHEQFF. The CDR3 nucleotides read TGCAGTGCAAGGAGGGGAGGGGTGCATGAGCAGTTCTTC.

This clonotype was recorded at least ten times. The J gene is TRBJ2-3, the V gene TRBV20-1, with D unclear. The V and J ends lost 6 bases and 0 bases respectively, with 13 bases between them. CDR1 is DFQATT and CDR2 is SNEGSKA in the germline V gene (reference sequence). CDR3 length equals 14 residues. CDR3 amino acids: CSAVYESSTDTQYF. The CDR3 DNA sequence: TGCAGTGCGGTGTACGAATCTAGCACAGATACGCAGTATTTT.

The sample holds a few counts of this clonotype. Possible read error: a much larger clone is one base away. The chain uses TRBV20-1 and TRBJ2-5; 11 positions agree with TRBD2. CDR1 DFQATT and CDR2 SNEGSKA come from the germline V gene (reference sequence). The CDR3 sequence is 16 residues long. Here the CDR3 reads CCARGSSGGPQETQYF. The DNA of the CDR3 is TGCTGTGCTAGAGGATCTAGCGGGGGGCCCCAAGAGACCCAGTACTTC.

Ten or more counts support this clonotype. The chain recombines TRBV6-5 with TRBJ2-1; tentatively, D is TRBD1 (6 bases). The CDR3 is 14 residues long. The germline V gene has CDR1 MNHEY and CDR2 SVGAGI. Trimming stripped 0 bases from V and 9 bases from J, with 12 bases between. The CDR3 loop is CASSYSRKGGEQFF. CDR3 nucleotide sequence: TGTGCCAGCAGTTACTCGCGGAAAGGGGGTGAGCAGTTCTTC.

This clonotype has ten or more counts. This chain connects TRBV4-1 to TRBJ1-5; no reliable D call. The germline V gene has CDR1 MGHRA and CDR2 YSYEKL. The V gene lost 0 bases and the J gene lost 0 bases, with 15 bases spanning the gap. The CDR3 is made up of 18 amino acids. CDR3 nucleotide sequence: TGCGCCAGCAGCCAAGATAAATTTGTAGGGATTAGCAATCAGCCCCAGCATTTT. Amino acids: CASSQDKFVGISNQPQHF.

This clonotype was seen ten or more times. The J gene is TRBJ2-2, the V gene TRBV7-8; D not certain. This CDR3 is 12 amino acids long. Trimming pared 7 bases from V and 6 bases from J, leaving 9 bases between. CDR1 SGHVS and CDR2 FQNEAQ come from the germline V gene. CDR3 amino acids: CASTIIAGELFF. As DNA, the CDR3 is TGTGCCAGCACCATCATCGCCGGGGAGCTGTTTTTT.